These 19 T cell receptor beta chains originate from one sample sequenced in a study of cytomegalovirus exposure and HLA in healthy donors. Assay: immunoSEQ multiplex PCR; the TCRdb copy retains only in-frame clones and omits some. The table lists some 170,000 clones, 85% to 90% of them singletons. The sequencing input was PBMCs. All receptors derive from a woman aged 25 to 39 in good health and CMV-seronegative.

This clone appeared many times. This chain uses TRBV6-1 with TRBJ1-5, with a possible D match to TRBD1 (5 bases). Trimming took 3 bases from V and 7 from J, leaving 10 bases between them. Per germline, CDR1 MNHNS and CDR2 SASEGT. The CDR3 length is 13 residues. The CDR3 loop is CASSDGRDQPQHF. In DNA, the CDR3 is TGTGCCAGCAGTGACGGGAGGGACCAGCCCCAGCATTTT.

The V gene is TRBV5-4, the J gene TRBJ2-1, with 13 bases aligning to TRBD2. Losses at the gene ends were 4 bases for V and 8 bases for J; bases not matched to a gene: 9. The germline V gene has CDR1 SGHNT and CDR2 YYREEE (reference sequence). The CDR3 extends over 16 amino acids. The CDR3 DNA is TGTGCCAGCAGCACGACTCGGACTAGCGGGAGCTATGAGCAGTTCTTC. Amino acid sequence: CASSTTRTSGSYEQFF.

The CDR3 sequence is CASSVSPTDPYEQYF. CDR3 coding DNA: TGTGCCAGCAGCGTAAGTCCGACAGACCCCTACGAGCAGTACTTC. The chain recombines TRBV9 with TRBJ2-7; maybe TRBD1 (5 bases). CDR1 is SGDLS, CDR2 YYNGEE, per germline. V lost 1 base and J lost 2, with 13 bases in between. The CDR3 runs to 15 residues.

V gene TRBV27 combines with J gene TRBJ2-1; 9 bases are shared with TRBD2. The CDR3 runs to 15 residues. V lost 3 bases and J lost 9; bases outside the gene matches: 9. CDR1 is MNHEY and CDR2 is SMNVEV in the germline V gene (reference sequence). The CDR3 DNA reads TGTGCCAGCAGTTTGGGCGGGGGGGCTCGTATTGAGCAGTTCTTC. This translates into CASSLGGGARIEQFF.

The gene calls are TRBV9 and TRBJ2-1; 9 bases align to TRBD1. The CDR3 length is 15 residues. J gave up 7 bases and V 3 bases, and 8 bases lay outside the gene matches. Germline-derived CDR1 and CDR2 are SGDLS and YYNGEE. The CDR3 coding sequence is TGTGCCAGCAGCGAAACAGGGGGCGGATGGAATGAGCAGTTCTTC. Protein product: CASSETGGGWNEQFF.

The CDR3 DNA reads as TGTGCCAGCAGCCAAGGGGGGCGGGACAGGGGTTTACATGAGCAGTTCTTC. Translation gives CASSQGGRDRGLHEQFF. This rearrangement joins TRBV4-2 to TRBJ2-1, with 10 bases that match TRBD1. The ends lost 1 base at V and 8 bases at J; junction bases unmatched: 11. Germline V CDR1 and CDR2: LGHNA, YNFKEQ. This CDR3 is built from 17 residues.

This rearrangement joins TRBV6-1 to TRBJ2-7; D is ambiguous. This CDR3 has 13 residues. Between the trimmed V and J ends, which lost 3 bases and 2 bases, there was a span of 8 bases. Germline CDR1 reads MNHNS; CDR2 reads SASEGT. The CDR3 sequence is CASSDEIPYEQYF. The CDR3 nucleotides read TGTGCCAGCAGTGATGAGATCCCCTACGAGCAGTACTTC.

The rearrangement joins TRBV28 to TRBJ1-4; D unresolved. The CDR3 covers 12 residues. The V gene's germline CDR1 is MDHEN and CDR2 SYDVKM. The V gene lost 10 bases and the J gene lost 10 bases, with 16 bases spanning the gap. CDR3 in amino acids: CATTGSVGKLFF. CDR3 coding DNA: TGTGCCACCACGGGGAGTGTGGGAAAACTGTTTTTT.

The rearrangement joins TRBV6-4 to TRBJ1-1; no definite D call. CDR3 length: 14 amino acids. CDR1 is MRHNA and CDR2 is SNTAGT in the germline V gene. Trimming pared 3 bases from V and 5 bases from J, leaving 13 bases between. CDR3 DNA sequence: TGTGCCAGCAGTGAGACGATGAGAGGGACTGAAGCTTTCTTT. The encoded protein is CASSETMRGTEAFF.

The CDR3 DNA sequence: TGTGCCAGCAGTGAAGCGGGCGCGGGTGTTGGCTACACCTTC. As protein: CASSEAGAGVGYTF. The chain uses TRBV2 and TRBJ1-2; D uncertain. Between the trimmed V and J ends, which lost 0 bases and 7 bases, there was a span of 12 bases. The CDR3 is 14 amino acids. Germline loops: CDR1 SNHLY, CDR2 FYNNEI.

The chain carries TRBV10-3 and TRBJ2-7, with 14 bases identical to TRBD2. Trimming at V came to 5 bases and at J to 2 bases, leaving 8 bases not matched to a gene. Germline loops: CDR1 ENHRY, CDR2 SYGVKD. There are 17 residues in the CDR3. Written as DNA, the CDR3 is TGTGCCATCAGTCAACGACTAGCGGGAGGGAGAGCCTACGAGCAGTACTTC. This sequence encodes CAISQRLAGGRAYEQYF.

J is TRBJ1-1 and V is TRBV6-5, with 7 nucleotides matching TRBD1. The germline CDR1 and CDR2 sequences are MNHEY and SVGAGI. V shed 5 bases and J 3 bases; nucleotides not matched to a gene: 9. There are 15 residues in the CDR3. The CDR3 region has the DNA TGTGCCAGCAGTACCGCAGGGGGTTGGGACACTGAAGCTTTCTTT. Its protein product is CASSTAGGWDTEAFF.

The chain recombines TRBV27 with TRBJ2-1, with 7 nucleotides matching TRBD1. The V gene end was trimmed by 7 bases and the J gene end by 8 bases; junction bases not matched to a gene: 11. Germline-derived CDR1 and CDR2 are MNHEY and SMNVEV (reference sequence). The CDR3 is 14 residues long. Here the CDR3 DNA reads TGTGCCAGCACCCGACAGGGTGTTGTCGATGAGCAGTTCTTC. This sequence encodes CASTRQGVVDEQFF.

The chain couples TRBV29-1 to TRBJ2-1; TRBD2 matches at 10 bases. V lost 6 bases to trimming and J lost 6 bases; unmatched junction nucleotides: 17. Germline V gene lookup returns CDR1 SQVTM and CDR2 ANQGSEA. The CDR3 consists of 17 residues. The CDR3 spells CSVTPPTPGLASNEQFF. CDR3 DNA sequence: TGCAGCGTAACCCCCCCCACTCCGGGACTAGCGAGCAATGAGCAGTTCTTC.

This clone was detected once. V gene TRBV5-4 combines with J gene TRBJ2-1; TRBD2 matches 10 bases. V was pared by 3 bases and J by 8 bases, with 8 bases of the junction left unmatched. The CDR3 has 15 residues. CDR1 is SGHNT, CDR2 YYREEE, per germline (reference sequence). The CDR3 protein is CASSSASGSQHEQFF. CDR3 in DNA: TGTGCCAGCAGCTCGGCTAGCGGGAGTCAGCATGAGCAGTTCTTC.

This chain connects TRBV4-2 to TRBJ1-4; TRBD1 matches at 7 bases. CDR1 and CDR2 from the germline V gene are LGHNA and YNFKEQ. The CDR3 contains 15 residues. The ends lost 6 bases at V and 4 bases at J; junction bases unmatched: 8. The CDR3 DNA is TGTGCCAGCAGAGAAGCTACAGGGGTTAATGAAAAACTGTTTTTT. Its protein is CASREATGVNEKLFF.

V is TRBV10-3 and J is TRBJ2-7; 7 bases align to TRBD1. The CDR3 has 14 amino acids. The germline CDR1 and CDR2 sequences are ENHRY and SYGVKD. V trimming: 1 base; J trimming: 3 bases; junction bases outside the gene matches: 3. The CDR3: CAISEYTGDYEQYF. CDR3 DNA: TGTGCCATCAGTGAGTACACAGGGGACTACGAGCAGTACTTC.

The chain couples TRBV9 to TRBJ2-1; 7 nucleotides agree with TRBD2. Germline V gene lookup returns CDR1 SGDLS and CDR2 YYNGEE. The CDR3 is 16 residues long. J lost 3 bases, V lost 4 bases, and 10 bases had no gene match. The CDR3: CASSLRPREDYNEQFF. The CDR3 nucleotides are TGTGCCAGCAGCCTCAGACCCCGGGAGGACTACAATGAGCAGTTCTTC. Full variable domain (rest looked up from reference TRBV9 and TRBJ2-1): DSGVTQTPKHLITATGQRVTLRCSPRSGDLSVYWYQQSLDQGLQFLIQYYNGEERAKGNILERFSAQQFPDLHSELNLSSLELGDSALYFCASSLRPREDYNEQFFGPGTRLTVL.

V usage is TRBV4-1 and J usage is TRBJ1-1; no reliable D call. Germline V gives CDR1 MGHRA, CDR2 YSYEKL. V lost 2 bases, J lost 2 bases, and 9 bases lay in between. The CDR3 spans 14 residues. The CDR3 nucleotides read TGCGCCAGCAGCCAACTTGAGGGAAACACTGAAGCTTTCTTT. Its protein product is CASSQLEGNTEAFF.